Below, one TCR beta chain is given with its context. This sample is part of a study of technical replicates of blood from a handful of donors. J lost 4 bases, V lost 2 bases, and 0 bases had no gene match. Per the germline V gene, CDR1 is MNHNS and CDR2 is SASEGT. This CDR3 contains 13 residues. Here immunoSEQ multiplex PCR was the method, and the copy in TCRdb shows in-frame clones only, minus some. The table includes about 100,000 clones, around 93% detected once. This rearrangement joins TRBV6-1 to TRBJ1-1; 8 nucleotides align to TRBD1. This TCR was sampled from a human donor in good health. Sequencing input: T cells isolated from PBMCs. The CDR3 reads CASSEQGATEAFF. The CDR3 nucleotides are TGTGCCAGCAGTGAACAGGGGGCCACTGAAGCTTTCTTT.